These T cell receptor beta chains were read from a single sample in a study of response to subunit inactivated influenza vaccine. Each CDR3 protein gets one entry after TCRdb re-called the RT-PCR reads with MiXCR. The table records about 480,000 distinct CDR3 sequences, about a tenth of them present only once. The source was PBMCs from blood, collected roughly 6 weeks after vaccination. All receptors come from a man aged 50-60 years who received an inactivated influenza vaccine. Each CDR3 is given without its conserved first and last residue.

j_call v_call cdr3_aa
TRBJ2-5 TRBV5-1 ASTQTGAQETQY
TRBJ1-2 TRBV5-1 ASSLEGDGYT
TRBJ2-2 TRBV6-1 ASRTGSTGELF
TRBJ2-3 TRBV9 ASSGGTTTDTQY
TRBJ1-3 TRBV3-1 ASSPRTVSGNTIY
TRBJ2-3 TRBV5-1 ASSLMLRIGMDTQY
TRBJ1-5 TRBV7-9 ASSLGAGTHQPQH
TRBJ2-2 TRBV12-3/TRBV12-4 ASRSDRDNTGELF
TRBJ2-7 TRBV25-1 ASSVPPGTKGTYEQY
TRBJ1-1 TRBV5-1 ASNRGQGQGNTEAF
TRBJ2-7 TRBV4-3 ASSQDFKGIYEQY
TRBJ2-3 TRBV5-1 ASSVTGMAQY
TRBJ2-1 TRBV20-1 SAPPDSFPYNEQF
TRBJ2-3 TRBV7-6 ASSPSGGEDTQY
TRBJ2-1 TRBV6-2/TRBV6-3 ASSKQGHNEQF
TRBJ2-3 TRBV12-3/TRBV12-4 ASSLLRGGNTQY
TRBJ2-1 TRBV6-1 ASSQAFSGSYNEQF
TRBJ2-4 TRBV6-2/TRBV6-3 ASSLNFEGLAKNIQY